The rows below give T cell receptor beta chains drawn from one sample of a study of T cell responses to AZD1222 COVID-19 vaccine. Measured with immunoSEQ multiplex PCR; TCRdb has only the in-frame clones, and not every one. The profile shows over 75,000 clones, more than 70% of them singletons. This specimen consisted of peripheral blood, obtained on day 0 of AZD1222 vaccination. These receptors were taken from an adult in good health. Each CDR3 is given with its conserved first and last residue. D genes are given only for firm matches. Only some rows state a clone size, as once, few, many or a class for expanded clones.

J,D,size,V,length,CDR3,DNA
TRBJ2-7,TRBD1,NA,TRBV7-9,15,CASSLATGARNEQYF,TGTGCCAGCAGCTTAGCGACAGGGGCTCGGAACGAGCAGTACTTC
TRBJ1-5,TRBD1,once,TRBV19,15,CASTNPGTANQPQHF,TGTGCCAGTACCAATCCCGGGACAGCCAATCAGCCCCAGCATTTT
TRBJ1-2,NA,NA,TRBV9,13,CASSMTHRDGYTF,TGTGCCAGCAGCATGACACATAGGGATGGCTACACCTTC
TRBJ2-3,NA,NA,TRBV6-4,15,CASSDTTGPTNTQYF,TGTGCCAGCAGTGACACCACGGGACCCACCAATACGCAGTATTTT
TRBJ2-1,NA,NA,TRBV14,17,CASSPLSGGSSYNEQFF,TGTGCCAGCAGCCCCCTTAGCGGAGGGAGCTCCTACAATGAGCAGTTCTTC
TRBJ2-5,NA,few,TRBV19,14,CASSKGQGWQTQYF,TGTGCCAGTAGTAAGGGACAAGGATGGCAGACCCAGTACTTC
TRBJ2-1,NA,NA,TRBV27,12,CASSPQGNEQFF,TGTGCCAGCAGTCCCCAGGGAAATGAGCAGTTCTTC
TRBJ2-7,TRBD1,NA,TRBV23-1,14,CASIGKTGVGEQYF,TGCGCCAGCATAGGAAAGACAGGGGTCGGCGAGCAGTACTTC
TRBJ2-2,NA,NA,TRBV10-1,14,CASSQRADTGELFF,TGCGCCAGCAGCCAAAGAGCGGACACCGGGGAGCTGTTTTTT
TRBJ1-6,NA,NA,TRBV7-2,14,CAGASTLYNSPLHF,TGTGCAGGGGCGAGTACGCTTTATAATTCACCCCTCCACTTT
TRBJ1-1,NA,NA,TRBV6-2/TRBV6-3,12,CASSRRGAEAFF,TGTGCCAGCAGCAGGAGGGGGGCTGAAGCTTTCTTT
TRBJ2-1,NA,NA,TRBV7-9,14,CASSLAGGRDEQFF,TGTGCCAGCAGCTTAGCGGGCGGGCGGGATGAGCAGTTCTTC
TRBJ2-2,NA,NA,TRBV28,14,CASSLQGGTGELFF,TGTGCCAGCAGTTTACAGGGGGGAACCGGGGAGCTGTTTTTT
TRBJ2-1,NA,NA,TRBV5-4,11,CASMWGNEQFF,TGTGCCAGCATGTGGGGAAATGAGCAGTTCTTC
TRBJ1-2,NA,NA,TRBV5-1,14,CASSLDRATRGYTF,TGCGCCAGCAGCTTGGACAGGGCGACGCGTGGCTACACCTTC
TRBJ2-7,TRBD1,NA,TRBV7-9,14,CASSFTRGSYEQYF,TGTGCCAGCAGCTTTACCAGGGGGTCCTACGAGCAGTACTTC
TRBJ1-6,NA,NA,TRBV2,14,CASSAQGINSPLHF,TGTGCCAGCAGTGCCCAAGGTATCAATTCACCCCTCCACTTT
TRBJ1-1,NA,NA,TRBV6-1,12,CATSPGTGEAFF,TGTGCCACCTCACCCGGGACGGGGGAAGCTTTCTTT
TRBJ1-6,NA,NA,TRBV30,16,CAWRGVGVVGNSPLHF,TGTGCCTGGAGGGGTGTTGGAGTAGTGGGTAATTCACCCCTCCACTTT
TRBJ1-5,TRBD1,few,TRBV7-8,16,CASSPRQGAGNQPQHF,TGTGCCAGCAGCCCAAGACAGGGGGCGGGCAATCAGCCCCAGCATTTT
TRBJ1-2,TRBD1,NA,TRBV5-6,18,CASTILEAGGPKIYGYTF,TGTGCCAGCACCATCCTTGAGGCAGGGGGCCCGAAGATCTATGGCTACACCTTC
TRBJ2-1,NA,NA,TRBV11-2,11,CASSLGNEQFF,TGTGCCAGCAGCCTGGGGAATGAGCAGTTCTTC
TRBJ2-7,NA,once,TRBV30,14,CAWSVLVPSYEQYF,TGTGCCTGGAGTGTACTAGTCCCCTCCTACGAGCAGTACTTC
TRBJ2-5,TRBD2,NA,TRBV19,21,CASSIGSNLAGNPLYQETQYF,TGTGCCAGTAGTATAGGGTCCAATCTAGCGGGGAATCCGCTTTACCAAGAGACCCAGTACTTC
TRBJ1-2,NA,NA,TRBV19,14,CASSLGTSNYGYTF,TGTGCCAGTAGTTTGGGGACATCAAACTATGGCTACACCTTC
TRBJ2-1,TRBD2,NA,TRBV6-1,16,CASSENVASGYNEQFF,TGTGCCAGCAGTGAAAACGTGGCTAGCGGGTACAATGAGCAGTTCTTC
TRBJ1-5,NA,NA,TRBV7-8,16,CASSLARGYRNQPQHF,TGTGCCAGCAGCTTAGCGCGGGGGTATCGGAATCAGCCCCAGCATTTT
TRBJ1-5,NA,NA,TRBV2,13,CASRDFSNQPQHF,TGTGCCAGCAGGGATTTTAGCAATCAGCCCCAGCATTTT
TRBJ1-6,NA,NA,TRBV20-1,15,CSASSGSSYNSPLHF,TGCAGTGCTAGTTCCGGGAGCTCCTATAATTCACCCCTCCACTTT
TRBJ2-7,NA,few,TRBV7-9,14,CASSLAATAYEQYF,TGTGCCAGCAGCTTAGCGGCCACGGCGTACGAGCAGTACTTC
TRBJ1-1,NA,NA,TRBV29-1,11,CSVDRTREAFF,TGCAGCGTTGATAGGACAAGAGAAGCTTTCTTT
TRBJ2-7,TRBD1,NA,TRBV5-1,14,CASSSGQTTYEQYF,TGCGCCAGCAGCTCGGGACAGACCACCTACGAGCAGTACTTC
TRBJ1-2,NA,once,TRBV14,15,CASSPPQRVNYGYTF,TGTGCCAGCAGCCCCCCCCAACGGGTTAACTATGGCTACACCTTC
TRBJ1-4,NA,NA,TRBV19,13,CASSKQSNEKLFF,TGTGCCAGTAGTAAACAGAGCAATGAAAAACTGTTTTTT
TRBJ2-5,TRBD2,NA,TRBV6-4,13,CASSEREEETQYF,TGTGCCAGCAGTGAGCGGGAGGAAGAGACCCAGTACTTC
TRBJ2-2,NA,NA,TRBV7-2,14,CASSLVPHTGELFF,TGTGCCAGCAGCTTGGTCCCCCACACCGGGGAGCTGTTTTTT
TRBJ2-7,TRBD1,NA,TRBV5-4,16,CASSAFPGTELYEQYF,TGTGCCAGCAGCGCGTTCCCCGGGACAGAACTCTACGAGCAGTACTTC
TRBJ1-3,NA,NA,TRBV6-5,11,CASSWGNTIYF,TGTGCCAGCAGTTGGGGAAACACCATATATTTT
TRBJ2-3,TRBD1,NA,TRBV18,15,CASSLNRGRTDTQYF,TGTGCCAGCTCACTCAACAGGGGGCGCACAGATACGCAGTATTTT
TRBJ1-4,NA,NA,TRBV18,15,CASSPLQAPNEKLFF,TGTGCCAGCTCACCACTGCAGGCCCCAAATGAAAAACTGTTTTTT
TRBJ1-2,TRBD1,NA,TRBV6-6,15,CASRTGGTFNYGYTF,TGTGCCAGCAGGACAGGGGGCACTTTTAACTATGGCTACACCTTC
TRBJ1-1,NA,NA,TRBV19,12,CASSKYRDVAFF,TGTGCCAGTAGCAAATACAGGGACGTGGCTTTCTTT
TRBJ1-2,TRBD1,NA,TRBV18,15,CASSPGTGQNYGYTF,TGTGCCAGCTCACCTGGGACAGGGCAGAACTATGGCTACACCTTC
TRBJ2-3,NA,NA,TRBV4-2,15,CASSQDRVSIDTQYF,TGTGCCAGCAGCCAAGATCGCGTCAGTATAGATACGCAGTATTTT
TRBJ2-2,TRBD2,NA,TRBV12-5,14,CASGLAGGTGELFF,TGTGCTAGTGGACTAGCGGGAGGGACCGGGGAGCTGTTTTTT
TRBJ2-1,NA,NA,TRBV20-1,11,CSARRNNEQFF,TGCAGTGCTAGACGGAACAATGAGCAGTTCTTC
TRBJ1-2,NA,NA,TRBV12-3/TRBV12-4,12,CASTTGPYGYTF,TGTGCCAGCACTACTGGTCCCTATGGCTACACCTTC